This TCR beta chain derives from a study of control samples from healthy donors and cancer patients. Only in-frame clones appear in the TCRdb table, and some are missing; sequencing was by immunoSEQ multiplex PCR. The table shows roughly 88,000 clones, with roughly 90% occurring only once. V gave up 5 bases and J gave up 3 bases, with 17 bases separating them. The CDR3 is 15 amino acids. Germline values: CDR1 MDHEN, CDR2 SYDVKM. V is TRBV28 and J is TRBJ2-7; the D gene is possibly TRBD1 (6 bases). The sequenced sample consisted of blood. This receptor was taken from a woman in her 30s in good health. CDR3 amino acids: CASSPRDILIYEQYF. For the CDR3, the DNA is TGTGCCAGCAGTCCCCGGGACATACTTATCTACGAGCAGTACTTC.